This T cell receptor beta chain was retrieved from a study of blood T cells in healthy people across ages. This CDR3 contains 16 residues. Germline V CDR1 and CDR2: SGHAT, FQNNGV. V was pared by 3 bases and J by 5 bases, with 19 bases between. Peripheral blood, about 10 milliliters per donor, was collected. A sample-barcoded 5' primer and a J-beta primer mix were used in a second PCR of roughly 7 to 11 cycles. In TCRdb, the 5' RACE reads were re-called with MiXCR into one record per CDR3 protein. The data contain about 510,000 distinct CDR3 sequences, about 26% of them seen just once; the ten biggest clones take up 3% to 4.5%. The sample holds a few counts of this clonotype. This sample was shared with a second study, whose subject was T cells of mothers and their children.

The TCR sequence derives from a boy between 2 and 10 years old in good health. The sequenced sample was blood. The chain recombines TRBV11-2 with TRBJ2-5; possibly TRBD1 for D (7 bases). This CDR3 reads CASSFQLAGGRETQYF. CDR3 coding DNA: TGTGCCAGCAGCTTCCAATTGGCAGGGGGGAGGGAGACCCAGTACTTC.